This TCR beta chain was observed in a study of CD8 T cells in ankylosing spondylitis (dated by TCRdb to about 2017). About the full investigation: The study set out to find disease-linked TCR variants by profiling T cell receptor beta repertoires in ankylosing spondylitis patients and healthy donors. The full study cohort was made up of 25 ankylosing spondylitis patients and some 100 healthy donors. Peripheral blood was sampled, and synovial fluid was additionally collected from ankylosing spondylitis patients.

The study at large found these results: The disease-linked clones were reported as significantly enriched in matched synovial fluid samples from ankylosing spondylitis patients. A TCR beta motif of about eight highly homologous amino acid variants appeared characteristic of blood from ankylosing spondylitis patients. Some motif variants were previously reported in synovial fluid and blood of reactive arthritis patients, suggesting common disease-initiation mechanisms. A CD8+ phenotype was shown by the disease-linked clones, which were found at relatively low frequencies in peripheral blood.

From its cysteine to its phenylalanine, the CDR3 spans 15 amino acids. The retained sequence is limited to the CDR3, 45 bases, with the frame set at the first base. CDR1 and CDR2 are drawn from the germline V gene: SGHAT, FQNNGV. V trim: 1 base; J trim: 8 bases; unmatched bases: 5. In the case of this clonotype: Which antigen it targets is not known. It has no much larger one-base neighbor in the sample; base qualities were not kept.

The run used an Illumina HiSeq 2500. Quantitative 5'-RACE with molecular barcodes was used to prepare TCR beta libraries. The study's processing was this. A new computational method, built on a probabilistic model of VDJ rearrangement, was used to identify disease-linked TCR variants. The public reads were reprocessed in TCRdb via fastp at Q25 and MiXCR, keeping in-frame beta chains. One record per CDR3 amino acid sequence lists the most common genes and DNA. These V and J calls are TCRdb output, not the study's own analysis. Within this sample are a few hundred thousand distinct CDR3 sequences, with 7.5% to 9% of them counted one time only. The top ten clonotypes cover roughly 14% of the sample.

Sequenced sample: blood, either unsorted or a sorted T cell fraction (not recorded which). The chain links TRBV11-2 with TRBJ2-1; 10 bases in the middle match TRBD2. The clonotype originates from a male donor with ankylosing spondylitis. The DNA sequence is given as TGTGCCAGCAGCTTAGTACTAGCGGGACGGGATGAGCAGTTCTTC. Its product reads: CASSLVLAGRDEQFF.